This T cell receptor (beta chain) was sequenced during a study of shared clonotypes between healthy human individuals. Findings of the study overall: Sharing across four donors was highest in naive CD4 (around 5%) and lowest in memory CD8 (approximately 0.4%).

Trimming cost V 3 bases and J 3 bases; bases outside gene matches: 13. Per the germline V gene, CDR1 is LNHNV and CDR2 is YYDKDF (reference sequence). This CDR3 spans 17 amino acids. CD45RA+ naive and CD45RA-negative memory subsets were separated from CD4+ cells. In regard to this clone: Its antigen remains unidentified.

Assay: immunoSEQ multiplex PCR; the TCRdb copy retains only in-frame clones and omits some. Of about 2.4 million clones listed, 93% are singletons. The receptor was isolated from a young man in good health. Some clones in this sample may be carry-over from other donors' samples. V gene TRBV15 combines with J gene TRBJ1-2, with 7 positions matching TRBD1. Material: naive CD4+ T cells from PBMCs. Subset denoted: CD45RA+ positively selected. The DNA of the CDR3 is TGTGCCACCAGCAGCCGTGACAGGGATGGGGGGTACTATGGCTACACCTTC. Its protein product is CATSSRDRDGGYYGYTF.